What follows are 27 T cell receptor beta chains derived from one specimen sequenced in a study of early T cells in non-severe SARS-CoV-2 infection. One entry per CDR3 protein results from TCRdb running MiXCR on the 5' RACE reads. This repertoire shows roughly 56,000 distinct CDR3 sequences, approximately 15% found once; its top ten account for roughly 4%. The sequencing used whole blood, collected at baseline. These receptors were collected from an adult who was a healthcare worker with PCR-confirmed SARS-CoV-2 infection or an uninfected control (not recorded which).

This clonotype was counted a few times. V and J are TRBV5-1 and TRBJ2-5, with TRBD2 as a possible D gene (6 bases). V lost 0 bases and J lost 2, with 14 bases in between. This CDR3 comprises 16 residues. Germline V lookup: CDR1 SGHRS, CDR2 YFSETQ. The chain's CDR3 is CASSLEVAVPQETQYF. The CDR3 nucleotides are TGCGCCAGCAGCTTGGAAGTAGCGGTACCTCAAGAGACCCAGTACTTC.

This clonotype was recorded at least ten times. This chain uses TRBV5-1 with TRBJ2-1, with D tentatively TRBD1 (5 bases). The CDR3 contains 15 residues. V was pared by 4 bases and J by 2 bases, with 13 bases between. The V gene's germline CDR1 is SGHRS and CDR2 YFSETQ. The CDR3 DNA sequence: TGCGCCAGCAGCCCCAGGACATCCACCTACAATGAGCAGTTCTTC. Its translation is CASSPRTSTYNEQFF.

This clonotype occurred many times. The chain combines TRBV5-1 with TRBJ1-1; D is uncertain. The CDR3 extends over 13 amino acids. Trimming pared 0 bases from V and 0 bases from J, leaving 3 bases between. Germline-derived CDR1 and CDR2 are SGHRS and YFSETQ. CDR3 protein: CASSLGLNTEAFF. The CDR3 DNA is TGCGCCAGCAGCTTGGGACTGAACACTGAAGCTTTCTTT.

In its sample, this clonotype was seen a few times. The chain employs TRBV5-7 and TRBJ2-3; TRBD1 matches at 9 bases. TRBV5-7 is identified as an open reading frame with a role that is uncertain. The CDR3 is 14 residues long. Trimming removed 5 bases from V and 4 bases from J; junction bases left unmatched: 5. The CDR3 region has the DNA TGTGCCAGCAGTTGGACAGGGGAGGCAGATACGCAGTATTTT. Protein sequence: CASSWTGEADTQYF.

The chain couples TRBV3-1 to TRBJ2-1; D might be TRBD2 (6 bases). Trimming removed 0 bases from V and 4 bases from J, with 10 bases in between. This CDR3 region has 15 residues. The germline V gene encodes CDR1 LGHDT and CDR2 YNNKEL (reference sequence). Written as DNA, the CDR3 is TGTGCCAGCAGCCAAGATGGGAGCGGGTACAATGAGCAGTTCTTC. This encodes CASSQDGSGYNEQFF.

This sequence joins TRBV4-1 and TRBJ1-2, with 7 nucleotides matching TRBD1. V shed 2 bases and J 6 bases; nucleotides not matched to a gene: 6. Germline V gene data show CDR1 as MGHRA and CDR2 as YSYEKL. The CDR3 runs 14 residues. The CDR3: CASSQPTGSNGYTF. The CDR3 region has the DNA TGCGCCAGCAGCCAACCGACAGGGTCAAATGGCTACACCTTC.

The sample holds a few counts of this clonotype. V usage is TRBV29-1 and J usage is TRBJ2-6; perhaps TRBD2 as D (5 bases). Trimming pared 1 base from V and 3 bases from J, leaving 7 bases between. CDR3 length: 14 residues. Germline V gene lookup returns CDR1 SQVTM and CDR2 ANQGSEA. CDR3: CSVEGGDGANVLTF. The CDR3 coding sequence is TGCAGCGTTGAAGGGGGAGATGGGGCCAACGTCCTGACTTTC.

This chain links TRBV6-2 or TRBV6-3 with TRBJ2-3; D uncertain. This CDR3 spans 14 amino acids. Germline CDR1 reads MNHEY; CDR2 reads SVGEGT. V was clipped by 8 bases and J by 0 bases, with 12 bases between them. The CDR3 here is CASRYLGSTDTQYF. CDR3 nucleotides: TGTGCCAGCCGATACCTGGGGAGCACAGATACGCAGTATTTT.

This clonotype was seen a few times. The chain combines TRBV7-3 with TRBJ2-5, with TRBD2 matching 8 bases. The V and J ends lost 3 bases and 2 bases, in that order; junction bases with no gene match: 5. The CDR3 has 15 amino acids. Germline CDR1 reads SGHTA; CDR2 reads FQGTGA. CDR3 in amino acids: CASSFGTSGQETQYF. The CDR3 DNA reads TGTGCCAGCAGCTTCGGAACTAGCGGACAAGAGACCCAGTACTTC.

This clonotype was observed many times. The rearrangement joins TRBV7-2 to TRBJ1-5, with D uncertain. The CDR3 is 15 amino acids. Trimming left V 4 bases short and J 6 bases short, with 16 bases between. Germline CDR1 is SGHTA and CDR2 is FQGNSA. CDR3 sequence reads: CASSSGAVGSQPQHF. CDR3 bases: TGTGCCAGCAGCTCAGGTGCCGTTGGAAGTCAGCCCCAGCATTTT.

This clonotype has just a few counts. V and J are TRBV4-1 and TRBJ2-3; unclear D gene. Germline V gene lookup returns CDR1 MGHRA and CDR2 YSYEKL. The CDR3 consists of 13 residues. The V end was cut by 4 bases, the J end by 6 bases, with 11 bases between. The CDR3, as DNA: TGCGCCAGCAGCCCAAACGTCGCCGATACGCAGTATTTT. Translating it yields CASSPNVADTQYF.

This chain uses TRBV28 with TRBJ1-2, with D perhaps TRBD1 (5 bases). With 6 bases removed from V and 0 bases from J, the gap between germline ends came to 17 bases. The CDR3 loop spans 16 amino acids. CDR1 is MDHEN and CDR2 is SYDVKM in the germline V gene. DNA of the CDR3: TGTGCCAGCAGGACGGGCGGGTGGGGGACTAACTATGGCTACACCTTC. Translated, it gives CASRTGGWGTNYGYTF.

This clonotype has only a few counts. CDR3 bases: TGTGCCAGCAGCTTGGGTAGAAACACCGGGGAGCTGTTTTTT. Translated: CASSLGRNTGELFF. The rearrangement uses TRBV7-9 and TRBJ2-2; D remains ambiguous. Germline CDR1 SEHNR, CDR2 FQNEAQ (reference sequence). With 3 bases removed from V and 2 bases from J, the gap between germline ends came to 7 bases. The CDR3 sequence is 14 residues long.

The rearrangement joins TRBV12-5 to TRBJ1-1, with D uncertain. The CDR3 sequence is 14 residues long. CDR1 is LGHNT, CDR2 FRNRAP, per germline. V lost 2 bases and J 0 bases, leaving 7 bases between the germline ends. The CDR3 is CASGLREMNTEAFF. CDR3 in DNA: TGTGCTAGTGGTTTGCGGGAAATGAACACTGAAGCTTTCTTT.

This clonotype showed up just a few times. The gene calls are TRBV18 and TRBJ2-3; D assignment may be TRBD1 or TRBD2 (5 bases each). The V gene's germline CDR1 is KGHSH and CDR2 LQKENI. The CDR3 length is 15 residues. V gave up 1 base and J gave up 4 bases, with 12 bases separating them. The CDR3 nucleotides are TGTGCCAGCTCACCACAGGGGATGGGGGCAGATACGCAGTATTTT. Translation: CASSPQGMGADTQYF.

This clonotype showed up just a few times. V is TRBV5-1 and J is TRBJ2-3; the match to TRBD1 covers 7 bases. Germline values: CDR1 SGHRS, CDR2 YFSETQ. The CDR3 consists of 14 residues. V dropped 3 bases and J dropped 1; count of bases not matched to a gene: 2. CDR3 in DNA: TGCGCCAGCAGCTCAGGACAGGGCACAGATACGCAGTATTTT. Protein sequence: CASSSGQGTDTQYF.

The CDR3 DNA follows: TGTGCCAGCAGTTTTAACGTTTCACCCCTCCACTTT. It translates to CASSFNVSPLHF. The V gene is TRBV27, the J gene TRBJ1-6; D remains unclear. V was trimmed by 3 bases and J by 9 bases, leaving 6 bases between them. The CDR3 consists of 12 residues. The germline V gene encodes CDR1 MNHEY and CDR2 SMNVEV (reference sequence).

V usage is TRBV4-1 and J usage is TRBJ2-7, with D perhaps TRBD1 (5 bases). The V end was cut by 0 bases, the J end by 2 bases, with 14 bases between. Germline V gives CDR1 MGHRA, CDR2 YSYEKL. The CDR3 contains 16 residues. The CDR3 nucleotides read TGCGCCAGCAGCCAAGATGGGCAGGGATTCACCTACGAGCAGTACTTC. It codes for CASSQDGQGFTYEQYF.

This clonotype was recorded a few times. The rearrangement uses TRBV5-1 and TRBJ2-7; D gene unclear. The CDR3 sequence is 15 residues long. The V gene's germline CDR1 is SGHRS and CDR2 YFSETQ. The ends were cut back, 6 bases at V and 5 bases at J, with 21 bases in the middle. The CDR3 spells CASKNSFGSPNEQYF. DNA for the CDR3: TGCGCCAGCAAAAACTCCTTCGGCAGTCCCAACGAGCAGTACTTC.

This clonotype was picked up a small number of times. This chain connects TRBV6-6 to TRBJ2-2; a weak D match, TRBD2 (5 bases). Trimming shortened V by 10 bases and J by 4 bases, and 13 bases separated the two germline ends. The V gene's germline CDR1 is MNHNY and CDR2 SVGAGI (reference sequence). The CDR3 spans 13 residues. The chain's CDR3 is CATLVGVTGELFF. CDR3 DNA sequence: TGTGCCACCCTTGTCGGGGTCACCGGGGAGCTGTTTTTT.

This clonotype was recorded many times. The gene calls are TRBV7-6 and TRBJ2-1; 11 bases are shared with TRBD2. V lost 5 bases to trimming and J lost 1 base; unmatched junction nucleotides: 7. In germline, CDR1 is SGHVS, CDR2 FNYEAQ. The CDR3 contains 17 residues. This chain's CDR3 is CASSRSGRAGSYNEQFF. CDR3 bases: TGTGCCAGCAGCCGTAGCGGGAGGGCCGGGTCCTACAATGAGCAGTTCTTC.

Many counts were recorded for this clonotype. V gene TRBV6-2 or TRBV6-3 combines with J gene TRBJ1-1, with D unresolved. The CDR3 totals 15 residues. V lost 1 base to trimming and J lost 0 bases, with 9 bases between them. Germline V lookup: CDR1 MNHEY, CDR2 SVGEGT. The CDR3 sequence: CASSYLEALNTEAFF. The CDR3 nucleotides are TGTGCCAGCAGTTACTTGGAGGCTTTGAACACTGAAGCTTTCTTT.

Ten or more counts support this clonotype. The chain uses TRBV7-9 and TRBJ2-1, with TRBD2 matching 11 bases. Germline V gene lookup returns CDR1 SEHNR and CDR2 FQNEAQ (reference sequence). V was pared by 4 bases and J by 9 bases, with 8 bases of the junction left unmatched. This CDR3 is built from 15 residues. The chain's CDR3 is CASSSTTSGKAEQFF. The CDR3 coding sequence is TGTGCCAGCAGCTCGACGACTAGCGGGAAGGCTGAGCAGTTCTTC.

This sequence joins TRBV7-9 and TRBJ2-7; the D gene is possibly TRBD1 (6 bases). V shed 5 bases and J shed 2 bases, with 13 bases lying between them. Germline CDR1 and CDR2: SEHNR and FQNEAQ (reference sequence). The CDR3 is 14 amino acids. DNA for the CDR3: TGTGCCAGCAGCGGAGACAGGACCACCTACGAGCAGTACTTC. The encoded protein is CASSGDRTTYEQYF.

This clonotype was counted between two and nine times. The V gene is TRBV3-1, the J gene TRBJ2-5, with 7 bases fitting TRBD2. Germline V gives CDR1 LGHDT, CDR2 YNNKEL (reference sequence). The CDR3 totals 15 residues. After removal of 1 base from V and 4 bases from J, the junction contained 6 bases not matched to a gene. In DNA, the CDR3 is TGTGCCAGCAGCCAAGCCGGGAGGTCGAGAGAGACCCAGTACTTC. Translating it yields CASSQAGRSRETQYF.

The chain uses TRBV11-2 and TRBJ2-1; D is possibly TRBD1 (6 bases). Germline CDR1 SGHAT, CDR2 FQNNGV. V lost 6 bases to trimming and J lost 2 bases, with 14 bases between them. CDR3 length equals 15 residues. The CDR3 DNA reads TGTGCCAGCAGGGGGGCCTTGTACCCCTACAATGAGCAGTTCTTC. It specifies CASRGALYPYNEQFF.

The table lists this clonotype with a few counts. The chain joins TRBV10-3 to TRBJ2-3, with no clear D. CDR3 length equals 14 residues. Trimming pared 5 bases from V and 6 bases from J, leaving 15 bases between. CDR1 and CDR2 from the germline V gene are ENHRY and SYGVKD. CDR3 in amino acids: CAISPTGPTDTQYF. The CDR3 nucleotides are TGTGCCATCAGTCCTACCGGACCCACCGATACGCAGTATTTT.